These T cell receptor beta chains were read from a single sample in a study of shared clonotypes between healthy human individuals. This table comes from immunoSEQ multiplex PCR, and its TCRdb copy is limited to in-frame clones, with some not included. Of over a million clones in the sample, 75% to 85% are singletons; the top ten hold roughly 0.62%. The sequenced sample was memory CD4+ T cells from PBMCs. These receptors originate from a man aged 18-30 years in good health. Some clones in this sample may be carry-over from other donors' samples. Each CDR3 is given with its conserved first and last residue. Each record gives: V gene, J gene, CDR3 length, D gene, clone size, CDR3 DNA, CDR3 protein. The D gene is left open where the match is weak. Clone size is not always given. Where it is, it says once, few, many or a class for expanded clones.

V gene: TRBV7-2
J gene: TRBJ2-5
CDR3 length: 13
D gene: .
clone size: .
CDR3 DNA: TGTGCCAGCAGCTCGGACTATCAAGAGACCCAGTACTTC
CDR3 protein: CASSSDYQETQYF

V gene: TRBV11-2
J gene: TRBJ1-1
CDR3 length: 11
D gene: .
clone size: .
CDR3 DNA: TGTGCCAGCAGCTTAGAGGATGAAGCTTTCTTT
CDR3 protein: CASSLEDEAFF

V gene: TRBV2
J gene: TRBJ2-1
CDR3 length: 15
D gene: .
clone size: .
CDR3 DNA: TGTGCCAGCAGCCTAGGGCAGGGGCCTAGAAATGAGCAGTTCTTC
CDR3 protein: CASSLGQGPRNEQFF

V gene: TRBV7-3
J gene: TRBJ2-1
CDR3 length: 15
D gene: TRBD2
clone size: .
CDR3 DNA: TGTGCCAGCAGCTGGGACGGCGGGAGGGCCGGTACGCAGTTCTTC
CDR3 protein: CASSWDGGRAGTQFF

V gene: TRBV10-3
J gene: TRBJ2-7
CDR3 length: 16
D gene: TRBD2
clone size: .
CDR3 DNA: TGTGCCATCAGTGTGAGGGAGACTAGCGGGAGAAGTGAGCAGTACTTC
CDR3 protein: CAISVRETSGRSEQYF

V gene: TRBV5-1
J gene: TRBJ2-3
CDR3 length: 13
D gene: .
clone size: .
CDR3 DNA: TGCGCCAGCAGTAATAGCGGAACAGATACGCAGTATTTT
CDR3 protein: CASSNSGTDTQYF

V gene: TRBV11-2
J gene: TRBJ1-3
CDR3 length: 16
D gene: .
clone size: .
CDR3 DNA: TGTGCCAGCAGCTTAGCCAGCCTCGCTGCCGGGAACACCATATATTTT
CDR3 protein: CASSLASLAAGNTIYF

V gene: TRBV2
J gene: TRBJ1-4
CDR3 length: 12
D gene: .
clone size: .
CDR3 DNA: TGTGCCACTAACGGACTCGGCGAAAAACTGTTTTTT
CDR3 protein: CATNGLGEKLFF

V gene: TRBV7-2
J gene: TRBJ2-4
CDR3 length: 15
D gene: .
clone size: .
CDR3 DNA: TGTGCCAGCAGCCCCCCAGGCTCCGCCAAAAACATTCAGTACTTC
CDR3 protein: CASSPPGSAKNIQYF

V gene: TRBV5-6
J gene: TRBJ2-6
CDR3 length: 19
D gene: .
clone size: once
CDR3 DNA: TGTGCCAGCAGCTTGTTTAGGGGAGTAAGGAGAGCTGGGGCCAACGTCCTGACTTTC
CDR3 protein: CASSLFRGVRRAGANVLTF

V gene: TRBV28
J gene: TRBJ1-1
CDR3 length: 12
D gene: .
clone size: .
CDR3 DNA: TGTGCCAGCACATCGAGTGGGGGAAAAGCTTTCTTT
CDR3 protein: CASTSSGGKAFF

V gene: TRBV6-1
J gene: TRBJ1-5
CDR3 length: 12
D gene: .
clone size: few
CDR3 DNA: TGTGCCAGCAAGGAGCGGAATCAGCCCCAGCATTTT
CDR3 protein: CASKERNQPQHF

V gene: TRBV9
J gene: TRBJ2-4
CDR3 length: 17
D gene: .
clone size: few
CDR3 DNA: TGTGCCAGCAGCCCCGCTTGGGGGAGTGGGTCCAAAAACATTCAGTACTTC
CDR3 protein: CASSPAWGSGSKNIQYF

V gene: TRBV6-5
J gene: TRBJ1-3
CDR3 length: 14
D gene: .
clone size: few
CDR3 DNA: TGTGCCAGCAGAACCGGGAAAACTGGAAACACCATATATTTT
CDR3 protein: CASRTGKTGNTIYF

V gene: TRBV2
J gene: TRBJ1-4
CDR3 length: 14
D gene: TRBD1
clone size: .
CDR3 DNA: TGTGCCAGCACTGGGGGACAGGGTCGTGAAAAACTGTTTTTT
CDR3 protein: CASTGGQGREKLFF

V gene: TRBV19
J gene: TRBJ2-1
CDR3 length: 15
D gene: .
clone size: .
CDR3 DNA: TGTGCCAGCGGCTGGGCGGGGAGCTCCTACAATGAGCAGTTCTTC
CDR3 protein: CASGWAGSSYNEQFF

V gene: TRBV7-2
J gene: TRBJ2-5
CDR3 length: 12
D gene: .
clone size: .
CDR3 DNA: TGTGCCAGCAGCCCGAGGGGAGAGACCCAGTACTTC
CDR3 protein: CASSPRGETQYF

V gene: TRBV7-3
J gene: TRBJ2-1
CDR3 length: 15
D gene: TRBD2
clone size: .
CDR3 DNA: TGTGCCAGCAGCTTTGGGCTAGCGGCCTACAATGAGCAGTTCTTC
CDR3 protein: CASSFGLAAYNEQFF

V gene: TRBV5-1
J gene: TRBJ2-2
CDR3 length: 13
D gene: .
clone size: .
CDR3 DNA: TGCGCCAGCGAGGGATCGAACACCGGGGAGCTGTTTTTT
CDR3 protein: CASEGSNTGELFF

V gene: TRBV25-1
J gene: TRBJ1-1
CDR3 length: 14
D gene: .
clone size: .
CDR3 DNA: TGTGCCAGCAGTGTCGCAGGGTCGAACACTGAAGCTTTCTTT
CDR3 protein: CASSVAGSNTEAFF

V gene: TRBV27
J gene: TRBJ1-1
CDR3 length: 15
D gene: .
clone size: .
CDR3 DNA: TGTGCCAGCGGGCGGGGGCCGGGAGCCGACACTGAAGCTTTCTTT
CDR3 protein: CASGRGPGADTEAFF

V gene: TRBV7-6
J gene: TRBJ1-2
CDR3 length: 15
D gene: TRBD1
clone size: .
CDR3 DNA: TGTGCCAGCAGCTCTCCCGGGACAGGGGACTATGGCTACACCTTC
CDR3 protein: CASSSPGTGDYGYTF

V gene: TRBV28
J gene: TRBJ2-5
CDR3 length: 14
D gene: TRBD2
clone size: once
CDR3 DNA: TGCGCCAGCAGCCTTAGCGGGAGGGGAGAGACCCAGTACTTC
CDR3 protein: CASSLSGRGETQYF

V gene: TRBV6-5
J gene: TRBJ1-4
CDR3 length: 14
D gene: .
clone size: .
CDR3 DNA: TGTGCCAGCAGCCTGGACAGCCGCAATGAAAAACTGTTTTTT
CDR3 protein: CASSLDSRNEKLFF

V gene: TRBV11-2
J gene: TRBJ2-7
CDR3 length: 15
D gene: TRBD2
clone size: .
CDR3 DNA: TGTGCCAGCAGCTTACTAGCGGGAGTTCCCTACGAGCAGTACTTC
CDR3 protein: CASSLLAGVPYEQYF

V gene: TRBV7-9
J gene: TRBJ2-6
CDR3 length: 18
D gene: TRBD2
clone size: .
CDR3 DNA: TGTGCCAGCAGCCGGGGACTAGCGGGAGGATCTGGGGCCAACGTCCTGACTTTC
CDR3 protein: CASSRGLAGGSGANVLTF

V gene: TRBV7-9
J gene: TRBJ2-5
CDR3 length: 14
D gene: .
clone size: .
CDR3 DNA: TGTGCCAGCAGCTTAGCGGTGGCAGAAGAGACCCAGTACTTC
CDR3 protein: CASSLAVAEETQYF

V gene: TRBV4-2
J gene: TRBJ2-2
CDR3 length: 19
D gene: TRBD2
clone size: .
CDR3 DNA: TGTGCCAGCAGCCAAGAGGCAGCGGGAGGTTGGGCGAACACCGGGGAGCTGTTTTTT
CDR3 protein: CASSQEAAGGWANTGELFF

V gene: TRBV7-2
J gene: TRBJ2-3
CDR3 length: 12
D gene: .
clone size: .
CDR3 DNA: TGTGCCAGCAGCTCCCTCAGAGATACGCAGTATTTT
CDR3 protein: CASSSLRDTQYF

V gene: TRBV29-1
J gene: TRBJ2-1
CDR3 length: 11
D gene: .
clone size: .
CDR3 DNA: TGCAGCGTTGAGGGTTTCGATGAGCAGTTCTTC
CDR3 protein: CSVEGFDEQFF

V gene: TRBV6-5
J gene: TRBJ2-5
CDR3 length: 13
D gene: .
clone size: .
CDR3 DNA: TGTGCCAGCAGTTATGGGTTGCGCGAGACCCAGTACTTC
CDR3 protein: CASSYGLRETQYF